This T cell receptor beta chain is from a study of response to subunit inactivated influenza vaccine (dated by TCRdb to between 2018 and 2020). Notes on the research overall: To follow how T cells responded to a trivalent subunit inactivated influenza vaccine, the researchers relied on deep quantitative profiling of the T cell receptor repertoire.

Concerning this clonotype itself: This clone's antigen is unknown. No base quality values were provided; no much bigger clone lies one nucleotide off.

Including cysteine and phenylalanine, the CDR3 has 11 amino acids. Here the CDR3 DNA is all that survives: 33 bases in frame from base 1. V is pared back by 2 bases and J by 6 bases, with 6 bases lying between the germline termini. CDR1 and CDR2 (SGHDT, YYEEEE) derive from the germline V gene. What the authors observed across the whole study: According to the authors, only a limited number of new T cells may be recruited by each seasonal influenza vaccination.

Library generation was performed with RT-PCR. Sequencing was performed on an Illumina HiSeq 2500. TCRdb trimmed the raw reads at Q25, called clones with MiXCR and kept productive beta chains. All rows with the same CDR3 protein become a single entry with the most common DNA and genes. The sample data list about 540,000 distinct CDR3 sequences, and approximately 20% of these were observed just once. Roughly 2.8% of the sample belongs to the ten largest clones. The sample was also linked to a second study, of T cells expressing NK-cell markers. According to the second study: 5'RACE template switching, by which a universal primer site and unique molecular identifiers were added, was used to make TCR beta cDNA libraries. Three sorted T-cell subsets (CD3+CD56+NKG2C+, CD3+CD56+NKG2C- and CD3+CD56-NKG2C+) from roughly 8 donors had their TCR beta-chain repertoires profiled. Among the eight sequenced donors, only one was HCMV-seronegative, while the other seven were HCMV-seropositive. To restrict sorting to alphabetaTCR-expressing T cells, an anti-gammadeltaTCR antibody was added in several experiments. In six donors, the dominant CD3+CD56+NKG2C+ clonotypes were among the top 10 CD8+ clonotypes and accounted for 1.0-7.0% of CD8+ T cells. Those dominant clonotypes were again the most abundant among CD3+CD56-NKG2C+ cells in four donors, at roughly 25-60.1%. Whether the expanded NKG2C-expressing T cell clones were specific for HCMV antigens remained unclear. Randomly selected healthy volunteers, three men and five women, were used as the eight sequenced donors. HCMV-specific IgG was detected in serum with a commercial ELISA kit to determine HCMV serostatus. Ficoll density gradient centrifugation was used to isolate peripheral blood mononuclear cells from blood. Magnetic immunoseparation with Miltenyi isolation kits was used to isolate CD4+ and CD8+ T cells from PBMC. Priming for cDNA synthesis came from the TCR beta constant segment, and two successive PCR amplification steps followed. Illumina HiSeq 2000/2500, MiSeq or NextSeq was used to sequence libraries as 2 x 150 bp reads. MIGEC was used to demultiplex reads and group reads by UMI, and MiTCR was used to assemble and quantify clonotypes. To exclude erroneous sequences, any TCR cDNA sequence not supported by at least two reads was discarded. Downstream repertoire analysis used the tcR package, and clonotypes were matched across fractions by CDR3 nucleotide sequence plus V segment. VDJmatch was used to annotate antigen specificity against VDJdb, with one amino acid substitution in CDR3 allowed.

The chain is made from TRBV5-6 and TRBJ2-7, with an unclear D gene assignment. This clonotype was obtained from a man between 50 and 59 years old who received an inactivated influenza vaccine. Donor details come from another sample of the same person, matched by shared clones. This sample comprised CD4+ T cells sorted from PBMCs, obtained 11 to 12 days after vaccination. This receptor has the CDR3 CASSLGPEQYF. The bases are TGTGCCAGCAGCTTAGGACCCGAGCAGTACTTC.